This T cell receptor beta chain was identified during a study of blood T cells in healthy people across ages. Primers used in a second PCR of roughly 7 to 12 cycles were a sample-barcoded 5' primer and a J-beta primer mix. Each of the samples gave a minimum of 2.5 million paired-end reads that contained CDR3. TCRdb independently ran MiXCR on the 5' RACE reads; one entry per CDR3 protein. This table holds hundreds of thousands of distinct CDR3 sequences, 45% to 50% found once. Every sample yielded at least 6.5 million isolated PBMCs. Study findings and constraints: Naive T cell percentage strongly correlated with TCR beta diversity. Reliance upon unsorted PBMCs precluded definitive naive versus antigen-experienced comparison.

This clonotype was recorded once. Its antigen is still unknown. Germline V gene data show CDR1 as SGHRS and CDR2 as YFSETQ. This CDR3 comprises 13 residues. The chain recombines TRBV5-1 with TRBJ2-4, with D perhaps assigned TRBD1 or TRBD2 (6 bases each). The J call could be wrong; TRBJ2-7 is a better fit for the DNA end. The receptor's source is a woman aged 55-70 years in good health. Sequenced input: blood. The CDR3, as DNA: TGCGCCAGCGGCGGGACAACCTGGGACGAGCAGTACTTC. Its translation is CASGGTTWDEQYF.